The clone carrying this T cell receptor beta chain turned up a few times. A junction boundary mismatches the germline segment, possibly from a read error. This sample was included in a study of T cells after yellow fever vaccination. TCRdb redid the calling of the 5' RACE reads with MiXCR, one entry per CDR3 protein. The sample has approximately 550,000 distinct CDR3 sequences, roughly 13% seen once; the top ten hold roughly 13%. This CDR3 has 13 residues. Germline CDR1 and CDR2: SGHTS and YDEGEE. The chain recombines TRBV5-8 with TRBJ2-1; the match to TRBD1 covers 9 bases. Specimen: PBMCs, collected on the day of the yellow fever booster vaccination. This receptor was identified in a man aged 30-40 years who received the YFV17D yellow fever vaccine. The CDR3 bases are TGTGCCAGCAGCCGGGGGTATCGACAGGGGGGGCTCTTC. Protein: CASSRGYRQGGLF.